The 16 T cell receptor beta chains in this list originate from one sample, sequenced in a study of shared clonotypes between healthy human individuals (dated by TCRdb to about 2020). Library preparation employed the immunoSEQ multiplex PCR assay. In TCRdb, the immuneACCESS table is reduced to in-frame sequences with V and J assigned. These tables do not hold every clone; where another copy was compared, an unresolved V gene accounts for under half, and the others remain unexplained. This sample has under 1,100,000 clones in its table, and around 76% of those were observed once. The ten biggest clones cover roughly 1.4% of the sample. The sequencing input was memory CD4+ T cells sorted from blood. The cell subset or site label of this sample denotes: CD45RA-negative fraction. The source is a man aged 18 to 30 in good health.

This clone was seen more than once but under ten times. A read error may explain this, as a much larger clone is one base away. The same CDR3 arises from other DNA sequences in this sample as well. The chain combines TRBV2 with TRBJ1-1; D possibly corresponds to TRBD1 (6 bases). The CDR3 spans 13 residues. Deletions cut 6 bases from V and 1 base from J, with 9 bases between. Looked up from germline, CDR1 is SNHLY and CDR2 is FYNNEI. The CDR3 DNA is TGTGCCAGCAGCTTACAGGGGAACACTGAAGCTTTCTTT. Its translation is CASSLQGNTEAFF.

This clone came up once. The chain has TRBV6-6 and TRBJ1-2; D is undetermined. Germline V gives CDR1 MNHNY, CDR2 SVGAGI (reference sequence). V was trimmed by 4 bases and J by 7 bases, leaving 16 bases between them. The CDR3 contains 14 residues. The CDR3 bases are TGTGCCAGCAGTTCTCGGCAGGATTCCGGTGGCTACACCTTC. Encoded protein: CASSSRQDSGGYTF.

The CDR3 DNA reads as TGTGCCAGCAGCGGGTTTGCAACTAATGAAAAACTGTTTTTT. This encodes CASSGFATNEKLFF. The chain combines TRBV5-8 with TRBJ1-4; D not resolved. V was shortened by 4 bases and J by 0 bases, with 7 bases between the two germline ends. CDR3 length: 14 residues. Germline V gene data show CDR1 as SGHTS and CDR2 as YDEGEE.

The genes are TRBV19 and TRBJ2-3, with TRBD1 matching over 12 bases. Losses at the gene ends were 6 bases for V and 5 bases for J; bases not matched to a gene: 6. The CDR3 totals 15 residues. CDR1 and CDR2 (germline): LNHDA, SQIVND (reference sequence). CDR3 in DNA: TGTGCCAGTAGCGGGACAGGGGGCTTAGTAGATACGCAGTATTTT. Encoded protein: CASSGTGGLVDTQYF.

The V call is TRBV6-5, the J call TRBJ2-7; TRBD1 agrees at 11 bases. Trimming cost V 10 bases and J 5 bases; bases outside gene matches: 7. Germline V lookup: CDR1 MNHEY, CDR2 SVGAGI. The CDR3 covers 13 residues. CDR3 DNA sequence: TGTGCCACGACGGACAGGGGGCATAACGAGCAGTACTTC. Translating it yields CATTDRGHNEQYF.

This clone appeared a few times. The chain employs TRBV2 and TRBJ1-4, with 7 positions matching TRBD1. This CDR3 region has 15 residues. In germline, CDR1 is SNHLY, CDR2 FYNNEI. V lost 7 bases, J lost 4 bases, and 9 bases stayed unmatched. CDR3 DNA sequence: TGTGCCAGCACACCCCGGGACAGCATTAATGAAAAACTGTTTTTT. This codes for CASTPRDSINEKLFF.

The rearrangement joins TRBV6-1 to TRBJ1-1, with 8 bases aligning to TRBD1. The CDR3 contains 13 residues. Germline CDR1 is MNHNS and CDR2 is SASEGT. J lost 4 bases, V lost 6 bases, and 4 bases had no gene match. The CDR3 region is CASRGQAGTEAFF. Here the CDR3 DNA reads TGTGCCAGCAGGGGACAGGCGGGCACTGAAGCTTTCTTT.

This clone was found many times. The chain has TRBV6-1 and TRBJ1-6, with D possibly matching TRBD1 (6 bases). Trimming took off 1 base at V and 7 bases at J, with 17 bases between the two ends. Per the germline V gene, CDR1 is MNHNS and CDR2 is SASEGT. The CDR3 has 17 residues. The CDR3 region is CASSEGKGGGANSPLHF. The CDR3 bases are TGTGCCAGCAGTGAAGGCAAGGGGGGGGGCGCAAATTCACCCCTCCACTTT.

The CDR3 reads CASSPAGQKNIQYF. The CDR3, as DNA: TGTGCCAGCAGTCCAGCGGGACAAAAAAACATTCAGTACTTC. V usage is TRBV2 and J usage is TRBJ2-4; tentatively, D is TRBD2 (7 bases). The germline V and J ends were trimmed by 5 bases and 4 bases, with 12 bases remaining between them. Germline CDR1 SNHLY, CDR2 FYNNEI. The CDR3 length is 14 residues.

The chain has TRBV4-2 and TRBJ2-5; TRBD2 aligns across 11 bases. The germline V gene encodes CDR1 LGHNA and CDR2 YNFKEQ. V dropped 0 bases and J dropped 5; count of bases not matched to a gene: 11. The CDR3 has 18 amino acids. The CDR3 loop reads CASSQDLAGGKSVETQYF. The CDR3 region has the DNA TGTGCCAGCAGCCAAGATCTAGCGGGGGGCAAGTCGGTCGAGACCCAGTACTTC.

The rearrangement uses TRBV29-1 and TRBJ2-7; D gene ambiguous. The CDR3 runs to 12 residues. Germline V CDR1 and CDR2: SQVTM, ANQGSEA. V was cut by 4 bases and J by 5 bases, with 12 bases left in between. The CDR3 sequence: CSVGRIGDEQYF. CDR3 DNA: TGCAGCGTTGGTAGAATTGGCGACGAGCAGTACTTC.

J is TRBJ2-1 and V is TRBV28, with TRBD1 matching 7 bases. Per the germline V gene, CDR1 is MDHEN and CDR2 is SYDVKM. V dropped 2 bases and J dropped 4; count of bases not matched to a gene: 5. There are 15 residues in the CDR3. The CDR3 nucleotides read TGTGCCAGCAGTTTAGGGGACAGAAATTACAATGAGCAGTTCTTC. Translating it yields CASSLGDRNYNEQFF.

The chain uses TRBV4-3 and TRBJ2-7; D uncertain. Germline CDR1 reads LGHNA; CDR2 reads YSLEER. Trimming cost V 2 bases and J 0 bases, with 11 bases left between them. This CDR3 region has 15 residues. The CDR3 bases are TGCGCCAGCAGCCAAAGTGTCGCGAGCTCCTACGAGCAGTACTTC. Amino acids: CASSQSVASSYEQYF.

The chain links TRBV6-6 to TRBJ1-2; no clear D gene. Trimming cost V 5 bases and J 10 bases, with 14 bases left between them. Germline V gene data show CDR1 as MNHNY and CDR2 as SVGAGI (reference sequence). The CDR3 runs to 12 residues. For the CDR3, the DNA is TGTGCCAGCAGTCCGTCGGGGTCTGTCTACACCTTC. Its protein is CASSPSGSVYTF.

This chain joins TRBV6-6 and TRBJ2-7; a weak D match, TRBD2 (6 bases). CDR1 MNHNY and CDR2 SVGAGI come from the germline V gene (reference sequence). V was cut by 6 bases and J by 2 bases, with 17 bases left in between. The CDR3 is made up of 15 amino acids. CDR3 protein: CASSEPGLGTYEQYF. CDR3 coding DNA: TGTGCCAGCAGCGAACCGGGACTTGGGACCTACGAGCAGTACTTC.

This clone was seen only a few times. The chain employs TRBV18 and TRBJ2-4; D is unclear. Germline V lookup: CDR1 KGHSH, CDR2 LQKENI. CDR3 length: 16 amino acids. Between the trimmed V and J ends, which lost 6 bases and 0 bases, there was a span of 15 bases. The CDR3 bases are TGTGCCAGCTCGCCCCCGCTGAATATAGCCAAAAACATTCAGTACTTC. This encodes CASSPPLNIAKNIQYF.